Below are 13 T cell receptor beta chains sequenced from a single sample in a study of blood T cells in healthy people across ages. PCR was performed a second time for about 7 to 12 cycles using a sample-barcoded 5' primer and a J-beta primer mix. Via MiXCR, TCRdb re-called the 5' RACE reads, giving one row per CDR3 protein. The sample yields 1 million or so distinct CDR3 sequences, approximately 26% seen once. A further study also used this sample, focusing on T cells of mothers and their children.

The sample was blood. The receptors derive from a girl between 2 and 10 years old in good health.

The chain recombines TRBV10-3 with TRBJ2-1; 10 positions match TRBD2. Germline loops: CDR1 ENHRY, CDR2 SYGVKD. The CDR3 has 15 amino acids. V lost 5 bases to trimming and J lost 12 bases; unmatched junction nucleotides: 13. CDR3 DNA sequence: TGTGCCATCAGTCCCGCACTAGCGGGGACGGATGGGCAGTTCTTC. Its protein product is CAISPALAGTDGQFF.

This sequence joins TRBV28 and TRBJ2-1; D may be TRBD2 (5 bases). The CDR3 loop spans 16 amino acids. Trimming took off 3 bases at V and 3 bases at J, with 15 bases between the two ends. CDR1 is MDHEN, CDR2 SYDVKM, per germline. In nucleotides, the CDR3 is TGTGCCAGCAGTTTTGAGAATAGCGAGGTCTACAATGAGCAGTTCTTC. This sequence encodes CASSFENSEVYNEQFF.

The J gene is TRBJ2-7, the V gene TRBV28, with 10 bases aligning to TRBD2. CDR1 is MDHEN, CDR2 SYDVKM, per germline. Losses at the gene ends were 6 bases for V and 2 bases for J; bases not matched to a gene: 13. CDR3 size: 17 residues. The CDR3 nucleotides read TGTGCCAGCAGCTCCGGACTAGCGGTACACCAGGCCTACGAGCAGTACTTC. Its protein product is CASSSGLAVHQAYEQYF.

Comments on this clonotype: One end of the junction is discordant with germline, which a read error may explain. J is TRBJ1-4 and V is TRBV6-6; no clear D gene. This CDR3 comprises 15 residues. Looked up from germline, CDR1 is MNHNY and CDR2 is SVGAGI (reference sequence). CDR3 in DNA: TGTGCCAGCACCCTAACGGGATCGGCTAATGGAAAACTGTTTTTT. It specifies CASTLTGSANGKLFF.

The CDR3 sequence is CAASSGQETQYF. CDR3 coding DNA: TGTGCCGCCTCTAGCGGCCAAGAGACCCAGTACTTC. The gene calls are TRBV30 and TRBJ2-5, with 7 positions matching TRBD2. The CDR3 spans 12 residues. The germline CDR1 and CDR2 sequences are GTSNPN and SVGIG (reference sequence). V lost 8 bases to trimming and J lost 1 base; unmatched junction nucleotides: 4.

The CDR3 DNA is TGTGCCAGCAGCCCACAGGGCTCGAACACTGAAGCTTTCTTT. This sequence encodes CASSPQGSNTEAFF. The J gene is TRBJ1-1, the V gene TRBV2; weak D call: TRBD1 (6 bases). From germline, CDR1 is SNHLY and CDR2 FYNNEI. Trimming removed 6 bases from V and 1 base from J, with 12 bases in between. This CDR3 has 14 amino acids.

This clonotype was seen a handful of times. Given a much more abundant clone one base away, this may be a read error. The V gene is TRBV3-1, the J gene TRBJ1-1; perhaps TRBD1 as D (6 bases). The CDR3 spans 14 residues. Germline V lookup: CDR1 LGHDT, CDR2 YNNKEL (reference sequence). CDR3 in DNA: TGTGCCTGCAGCCAACAGGGAACAAACACTGAAGCTTTCTTT. Translated, it gives CACSQQGTNTEAFF.

The chain employs TRBV10-3 and TRBJ1-1; no definite D call. From germline, CDR1 is ENHRY and CDR2 SYGVKD. Trimming took 5 bases from V and 1 from J, leaving 8 bases between them. The CDR3 loop spans 13 amino acids. The CDR3 loop reads CAISSDRNTEAFF. The CDR3 DNA sequence: TGTGCCATCAGTTCGGATAGGAACACTGAAGCTTTCTTT.

This clonotype came up a few times. The J gene is TRBJ2-2, the V gene TRBV7-6; 8 nucleotides align to TRBD2. The CDR3 has 15 residues. J gave up 6 bases and V 5 bases, and 8 bases lay outside the gene matches. Germline V lookup: CDR1 SGHVS, CDR2 FNYEAQ. DNA of the CDR3: TGTGCCAGCAGCATAGGCACACTAGCGGCCGGGGAGCTGTTTTTT. It is translated as CASSIGTLAAGELFF.

This sequence joins TRBV4-1 and TRBJ1-4; D gene unclear. Trimming removed 1 base from V and 3 bases from J, with 6 bases in between. This CDR3 is built from 14 residues. From germline, CDR1 is MGHRA and CDR2 YSYEKL. The CDR3 nucleotides read TGCGCCAGCAGCCAAGTCGCCGCTAATGAAAAACTGTTTTTT. It yields the protein CASSQVAANEKLFF.

The chain couples TRBV29-1 to TRBJ2-3; D is unresolved. This CDR3 region has 13 residues. Trimming shortened V by 5 bases and J by 2 bases, and 11 bases separated the two germline ends. Germline assignment: CDR1 SQVTM and CDR2 ANQGSEA. CDR3 in amino acids: CSVIAPNTDTQYF. The DNA of the CDR3 is TGCAGCGTTATAGCCCCTAACACAGATACGCAGTATTTT.

This clonotype was observed a handful of times. V usage is TRBV27 and J usage is TRBJ2-1; TRBD1 or TRBD2 may be the D gene (6 bases each). In germline, CDR1 is MNHEY, CDR2 SMNVEV (reference sequence). The CDR3 contains 16 residues. V was pared by 1 base and J by 1 base, with 11 bases between. CDR3 bases: TGTGCCAGCAGTTTATTCTGGGGGGCTTCCTACAATGAGCAGTTCTTC. It encodes CASSLFWGASYNEQFF.

The chain has TRBV3-1 and TRBJ2-3, with D possibly TRBD2 on 5 matching bases. The V gene lost 1 base and the J gene lost 0 bases, with 8 bases spanning the gap. The CDR3 runs 15 residues. Germline V lookup: CDR1 LGHDT, CDR2 YNNKEL (reference sequence). The DNA for the CDR3 is TGTGCCAGCAGCCAAGGGGAGACTAGCACAGATACGCAGTATTTT. This sequence encodes CASSQGETSTDTQYF.